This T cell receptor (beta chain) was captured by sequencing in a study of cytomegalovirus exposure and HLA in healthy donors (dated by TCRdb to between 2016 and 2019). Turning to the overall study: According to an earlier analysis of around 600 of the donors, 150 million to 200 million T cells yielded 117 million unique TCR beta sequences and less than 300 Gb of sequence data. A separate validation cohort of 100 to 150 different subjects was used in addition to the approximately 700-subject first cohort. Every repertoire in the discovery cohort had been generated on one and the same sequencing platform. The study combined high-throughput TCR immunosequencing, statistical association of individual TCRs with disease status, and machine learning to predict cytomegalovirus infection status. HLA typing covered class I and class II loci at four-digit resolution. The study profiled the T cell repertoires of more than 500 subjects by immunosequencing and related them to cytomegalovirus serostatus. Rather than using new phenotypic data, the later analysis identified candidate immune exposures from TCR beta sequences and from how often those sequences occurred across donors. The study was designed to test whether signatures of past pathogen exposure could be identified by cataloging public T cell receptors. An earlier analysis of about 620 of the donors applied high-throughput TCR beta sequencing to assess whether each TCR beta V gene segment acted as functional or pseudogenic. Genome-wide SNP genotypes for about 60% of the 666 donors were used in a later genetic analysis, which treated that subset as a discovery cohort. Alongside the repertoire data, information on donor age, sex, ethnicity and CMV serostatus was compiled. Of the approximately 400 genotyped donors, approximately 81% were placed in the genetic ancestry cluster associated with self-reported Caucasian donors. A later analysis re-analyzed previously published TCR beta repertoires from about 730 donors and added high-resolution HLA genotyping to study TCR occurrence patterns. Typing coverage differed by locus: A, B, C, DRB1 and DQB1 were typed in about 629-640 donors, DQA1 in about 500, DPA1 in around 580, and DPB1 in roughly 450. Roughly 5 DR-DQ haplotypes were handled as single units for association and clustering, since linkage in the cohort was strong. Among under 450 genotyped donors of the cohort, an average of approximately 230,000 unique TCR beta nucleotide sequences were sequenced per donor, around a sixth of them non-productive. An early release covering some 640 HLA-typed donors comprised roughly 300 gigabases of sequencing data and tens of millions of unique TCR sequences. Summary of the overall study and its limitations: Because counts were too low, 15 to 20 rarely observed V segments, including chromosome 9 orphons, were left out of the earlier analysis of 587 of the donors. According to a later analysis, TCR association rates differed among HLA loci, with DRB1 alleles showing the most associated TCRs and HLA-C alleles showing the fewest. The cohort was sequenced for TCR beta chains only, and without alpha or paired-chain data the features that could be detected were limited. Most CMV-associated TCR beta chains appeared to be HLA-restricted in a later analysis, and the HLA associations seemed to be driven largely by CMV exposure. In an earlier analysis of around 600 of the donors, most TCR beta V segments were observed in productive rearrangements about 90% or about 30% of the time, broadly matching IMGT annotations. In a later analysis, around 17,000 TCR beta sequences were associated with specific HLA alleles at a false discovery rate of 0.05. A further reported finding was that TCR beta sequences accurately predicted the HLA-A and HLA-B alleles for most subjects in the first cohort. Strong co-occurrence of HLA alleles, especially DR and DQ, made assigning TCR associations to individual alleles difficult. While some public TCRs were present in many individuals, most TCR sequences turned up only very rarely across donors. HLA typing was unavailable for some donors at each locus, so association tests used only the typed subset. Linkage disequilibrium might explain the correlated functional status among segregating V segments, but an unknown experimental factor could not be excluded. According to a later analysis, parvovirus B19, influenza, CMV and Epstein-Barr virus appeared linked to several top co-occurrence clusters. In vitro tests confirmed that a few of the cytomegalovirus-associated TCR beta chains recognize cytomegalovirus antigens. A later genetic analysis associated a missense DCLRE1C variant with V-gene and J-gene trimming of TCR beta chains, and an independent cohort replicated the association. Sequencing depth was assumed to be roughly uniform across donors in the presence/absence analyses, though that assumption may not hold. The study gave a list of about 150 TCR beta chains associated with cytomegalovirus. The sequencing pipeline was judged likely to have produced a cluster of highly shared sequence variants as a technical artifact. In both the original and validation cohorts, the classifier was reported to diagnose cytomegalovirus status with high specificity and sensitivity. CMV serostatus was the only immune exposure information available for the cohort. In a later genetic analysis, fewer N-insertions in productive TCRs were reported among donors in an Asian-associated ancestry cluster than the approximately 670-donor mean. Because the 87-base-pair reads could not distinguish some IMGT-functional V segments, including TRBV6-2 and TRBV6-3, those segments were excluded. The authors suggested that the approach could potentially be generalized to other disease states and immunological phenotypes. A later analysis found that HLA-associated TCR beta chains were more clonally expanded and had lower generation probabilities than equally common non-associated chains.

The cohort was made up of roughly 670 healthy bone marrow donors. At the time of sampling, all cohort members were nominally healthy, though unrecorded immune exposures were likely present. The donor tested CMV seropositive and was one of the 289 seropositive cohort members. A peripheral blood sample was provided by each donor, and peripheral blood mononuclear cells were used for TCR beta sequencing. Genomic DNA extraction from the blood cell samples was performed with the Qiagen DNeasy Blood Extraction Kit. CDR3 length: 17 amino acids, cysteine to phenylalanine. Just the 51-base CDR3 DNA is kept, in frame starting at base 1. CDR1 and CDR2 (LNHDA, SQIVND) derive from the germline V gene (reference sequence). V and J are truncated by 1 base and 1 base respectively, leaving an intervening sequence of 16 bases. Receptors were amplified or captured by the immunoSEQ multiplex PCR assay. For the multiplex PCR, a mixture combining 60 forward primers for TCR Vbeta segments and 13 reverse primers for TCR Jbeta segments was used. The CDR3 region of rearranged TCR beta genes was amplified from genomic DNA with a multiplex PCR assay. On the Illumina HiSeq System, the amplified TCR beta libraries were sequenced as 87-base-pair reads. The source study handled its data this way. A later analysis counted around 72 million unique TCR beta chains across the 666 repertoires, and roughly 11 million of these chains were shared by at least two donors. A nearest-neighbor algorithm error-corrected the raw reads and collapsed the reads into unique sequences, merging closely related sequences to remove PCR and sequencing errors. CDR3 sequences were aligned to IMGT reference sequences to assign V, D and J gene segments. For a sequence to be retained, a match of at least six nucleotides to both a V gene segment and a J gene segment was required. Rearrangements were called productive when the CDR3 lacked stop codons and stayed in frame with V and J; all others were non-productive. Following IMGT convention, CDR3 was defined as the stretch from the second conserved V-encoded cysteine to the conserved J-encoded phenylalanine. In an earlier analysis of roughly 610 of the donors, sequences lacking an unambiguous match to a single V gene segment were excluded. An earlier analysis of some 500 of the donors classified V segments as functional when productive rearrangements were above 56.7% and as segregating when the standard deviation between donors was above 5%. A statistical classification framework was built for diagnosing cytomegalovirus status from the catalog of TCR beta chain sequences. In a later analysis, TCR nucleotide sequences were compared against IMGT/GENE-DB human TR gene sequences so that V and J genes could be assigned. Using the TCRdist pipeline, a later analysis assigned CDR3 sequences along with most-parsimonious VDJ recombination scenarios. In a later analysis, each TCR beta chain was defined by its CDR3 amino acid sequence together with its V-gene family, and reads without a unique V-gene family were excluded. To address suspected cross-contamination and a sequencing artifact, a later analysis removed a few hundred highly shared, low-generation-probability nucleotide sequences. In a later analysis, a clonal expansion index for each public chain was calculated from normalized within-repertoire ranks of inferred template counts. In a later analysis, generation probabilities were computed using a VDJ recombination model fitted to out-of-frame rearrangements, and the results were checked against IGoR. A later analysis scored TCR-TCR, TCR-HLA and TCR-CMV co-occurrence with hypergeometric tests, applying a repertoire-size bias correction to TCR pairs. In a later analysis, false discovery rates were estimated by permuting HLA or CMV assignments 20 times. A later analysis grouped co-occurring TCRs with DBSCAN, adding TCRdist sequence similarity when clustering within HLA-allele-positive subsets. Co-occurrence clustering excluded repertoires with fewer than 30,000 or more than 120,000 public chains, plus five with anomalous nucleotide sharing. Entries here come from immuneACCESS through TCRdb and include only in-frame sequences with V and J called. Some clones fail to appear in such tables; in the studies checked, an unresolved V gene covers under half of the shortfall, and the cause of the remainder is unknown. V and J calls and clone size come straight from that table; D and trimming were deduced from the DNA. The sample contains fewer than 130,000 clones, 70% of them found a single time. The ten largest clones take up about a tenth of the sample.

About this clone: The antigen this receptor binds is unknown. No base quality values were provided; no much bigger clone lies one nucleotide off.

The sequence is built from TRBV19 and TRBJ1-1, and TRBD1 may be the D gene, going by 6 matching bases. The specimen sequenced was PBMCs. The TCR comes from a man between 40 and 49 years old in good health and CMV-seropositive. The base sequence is TGTGCCAGTAGTATAGTCAGGGGAAATTTTTGGAACACTGAAGCTTTCTTT. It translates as CASSIVRGNFWNTEAFF.